The 2 T cell receptor beta chains reported below all come from one sample, sequenced in a study of beta chain features in type 1 diabetes. What these receptors recognize is not known. Investigators reverse transcribed all isolated RNA, so they sequenced expressed TCRB transcripts. Some clones are missing from TCRdb's copy, which holds only in-frame ones; the method was immunoSEQ multiplex PCR. The profile shows a few hundred thousand clones, 15% to 20% of them singletons. General study findings and limits: Researchers report that Type 1 diabetes patients had moderately but significantly shorter TCRB CDR3s across all four CD4+ subsets.

Specimen: naive CD4+ T cells from blood. All receptors come from a young man with type 1 diabetes.

The chain carries TRBV29-1 and TRBJ1-1; D not certain. Germline V CDR1 and CDR2: SQVTM, ANQGSEA. CDR3 length equals 11 residues. Trimming left V 6 bases short and J 6 bases short, with 11 bases between. The CDR3: CSVGWEPEAFF. The CDR3 DNA reads as TGCAGCGTGGGCTGGGAGCCTGAAGCTTTCTTT.

The chain joins TRBV7-9 to TRBJ1-4; no clear D gene. V was pared by 5 bases and J by 8 bases, with 9 bases between. CDR3 size: 12 residues. Germline-derived CDR1 and CDR2 are SEHNR and FQNEAQ (reference sequence). The DNA of the CDR3 is TGTGCCAGCAGCCGACTAGACGAAAAACTGTTTTTT. The encoded protein is CASSRLDEKLFF. The full variable domain, rest sourced from reference TRBV7-9 and TRBJ1-4, is DTGVSQNPRHKITKRGQNVTFRCDPISEHNRLYWYRQTLGQGPEFLTYFQNEAQLEKSRLLSDRFSAERPKGSFSTLEIQRTEQGDSAMYLCASSRLDEKLFFGSGTQLSVL.